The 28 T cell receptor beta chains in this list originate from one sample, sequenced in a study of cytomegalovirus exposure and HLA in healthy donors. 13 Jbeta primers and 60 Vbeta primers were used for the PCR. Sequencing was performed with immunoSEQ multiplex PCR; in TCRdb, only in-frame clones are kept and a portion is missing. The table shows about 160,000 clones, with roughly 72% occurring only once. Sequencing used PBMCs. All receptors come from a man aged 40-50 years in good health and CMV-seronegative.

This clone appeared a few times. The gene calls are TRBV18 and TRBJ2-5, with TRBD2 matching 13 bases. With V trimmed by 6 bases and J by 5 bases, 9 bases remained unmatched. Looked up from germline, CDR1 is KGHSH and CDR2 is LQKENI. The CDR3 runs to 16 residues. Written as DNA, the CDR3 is TGTGCCAGCTCTGCGCGGACTAGCGGGAGTGAGGAGACCCAGTACTTC. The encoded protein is CASSARTSGSEETQYF.

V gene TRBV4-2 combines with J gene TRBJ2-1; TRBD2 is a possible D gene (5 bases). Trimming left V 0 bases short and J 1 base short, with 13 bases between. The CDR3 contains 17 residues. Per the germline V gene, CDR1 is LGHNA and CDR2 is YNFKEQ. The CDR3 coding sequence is TGTGCCAGCAGCCAAGAATACTCGGCGGGTTCCTACAATGAGCAGTTCTTC. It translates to CASSQEYSAGSYNEQFF.

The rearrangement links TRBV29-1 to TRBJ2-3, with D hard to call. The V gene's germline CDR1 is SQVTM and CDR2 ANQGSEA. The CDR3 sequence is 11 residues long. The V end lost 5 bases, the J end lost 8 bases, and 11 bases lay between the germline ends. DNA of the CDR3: TGCAGCGTTCCCGAGCGACTTACGCAGTATTTT. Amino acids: CSVPERLTQYF.

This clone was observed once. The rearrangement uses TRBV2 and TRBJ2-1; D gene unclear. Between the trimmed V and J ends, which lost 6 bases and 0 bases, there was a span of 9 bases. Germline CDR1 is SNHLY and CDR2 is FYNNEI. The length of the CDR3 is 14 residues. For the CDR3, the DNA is TGTGCCAGCAGAAGCTCGAGCTCCTACAATGAGCAGTTCTTC. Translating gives CASRSSSSYNEQFF.

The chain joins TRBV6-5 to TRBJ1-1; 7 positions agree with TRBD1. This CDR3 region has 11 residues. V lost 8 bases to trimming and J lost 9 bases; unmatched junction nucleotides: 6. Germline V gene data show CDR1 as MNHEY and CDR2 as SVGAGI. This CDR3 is CASLRGGQAFF. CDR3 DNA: TGTGCCAGCCTTCGAGGGGGCCAAGCTTTCTTT.

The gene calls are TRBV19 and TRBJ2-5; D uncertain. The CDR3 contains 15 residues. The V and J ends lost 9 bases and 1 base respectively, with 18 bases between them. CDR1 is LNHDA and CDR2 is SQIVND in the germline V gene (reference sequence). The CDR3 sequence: CASRRIGRGQETQYF. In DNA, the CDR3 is TGTGCCAGCCGCCGGATCGGTCGCGGCCAAGAGACCCAGTACTTC.

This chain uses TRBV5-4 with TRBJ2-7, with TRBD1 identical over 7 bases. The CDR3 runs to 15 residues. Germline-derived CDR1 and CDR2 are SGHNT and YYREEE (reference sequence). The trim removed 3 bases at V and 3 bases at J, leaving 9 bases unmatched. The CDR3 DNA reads TGTGCCAGCAGCTCTAACAGGGGAGTTCTCTACGAGCAGTACTTC. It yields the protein CASSSNRGVLYEQYF.

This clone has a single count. The CDR3 here is CASSLEGATNEKLFF. The CDR3 nucleotides are TGTGCCAGCAGTTTAGAAGGGGCAACTAATGAAAAACTGTTTTTT. The rearrangement links TRBV28 to TRBJ1-4; tentative D call: TRBD1 (5 bases). With 2 bases removed from V and 0 bases from J, the gap between germline ends came to 7 bases. The CDR3 loop spans 15 amino acids. Germline V gene sequence: CDR1 MDHEN, CDR2 SYDVKM.

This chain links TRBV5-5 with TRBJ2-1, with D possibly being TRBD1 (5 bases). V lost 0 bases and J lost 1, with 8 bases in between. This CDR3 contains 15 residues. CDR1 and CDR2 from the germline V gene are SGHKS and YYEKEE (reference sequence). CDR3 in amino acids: CASSLGAGSYNEQFF. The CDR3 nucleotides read TGTGCCAGCAGCTTGGGGGCAGGGTCCTACAATGAGCAGTTCTTC.

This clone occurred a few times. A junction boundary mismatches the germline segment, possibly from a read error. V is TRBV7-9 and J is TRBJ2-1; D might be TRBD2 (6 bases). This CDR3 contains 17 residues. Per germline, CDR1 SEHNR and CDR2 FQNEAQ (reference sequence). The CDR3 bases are TGTTCCAGCAGCTTAATTCTTGAGGGAGGATCTTACAATGAGCAGTTCTTC. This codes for CSSSLILEGGSYNEQFF.

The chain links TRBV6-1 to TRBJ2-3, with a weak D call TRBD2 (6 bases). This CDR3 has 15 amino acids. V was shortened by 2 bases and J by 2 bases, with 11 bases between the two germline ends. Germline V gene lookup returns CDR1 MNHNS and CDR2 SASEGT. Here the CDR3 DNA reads TGTGCCAGCAGTGAATGGGGGGTTTCCACAGATACGCAGTATTTT. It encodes CASSEWGVSTDTQYF.

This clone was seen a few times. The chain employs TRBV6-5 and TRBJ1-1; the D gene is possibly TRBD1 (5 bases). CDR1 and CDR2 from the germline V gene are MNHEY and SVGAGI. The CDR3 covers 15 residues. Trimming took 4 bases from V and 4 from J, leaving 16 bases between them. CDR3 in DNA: TGTGCCAGCAGTTTGGTTTTGACAGACCTCACTGAAGCTTTCTTT. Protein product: CASSLVLTDLTEAFF.

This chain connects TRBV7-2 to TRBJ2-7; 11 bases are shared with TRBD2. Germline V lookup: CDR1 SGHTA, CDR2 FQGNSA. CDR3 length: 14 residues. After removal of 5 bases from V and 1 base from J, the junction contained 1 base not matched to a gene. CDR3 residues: CASSGTSGSYEQYF. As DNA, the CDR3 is TGTGCCAGCAGCGGGACTAGCGGTTCCTACGAGCAGTACTTC.

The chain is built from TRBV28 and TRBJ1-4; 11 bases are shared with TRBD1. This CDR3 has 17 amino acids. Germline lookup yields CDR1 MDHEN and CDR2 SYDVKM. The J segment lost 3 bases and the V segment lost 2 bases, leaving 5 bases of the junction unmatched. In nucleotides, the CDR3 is TGTGCCAGCAGTTTAGGGACAGGGGGTTTGGCTAATGAAAAACTGTTTTTT. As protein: CASSLGTGGLANEKLFF. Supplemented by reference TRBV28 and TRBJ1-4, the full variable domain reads DVKVTQSSRYLVKRTGEKVFLECVQDMDHENMFWYRQDPGLGLRLIYFSYDVKMKEKGDIPEGYSVSREKKERFSLILESASTNQTSMYLCASSLGTGGLANEKLFFGSGTQLSVL.

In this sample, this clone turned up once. DNA for the CDR3: TGTGCCACCGGAGTGGAGGGACGAGGGGTCGAGACCCAGTACTTC. Translated: CATGVEGRGVETQYF. The chain employs TRBV19 and TRBJ2-5, with D possibly being TRBD2 (6 bases). In germline, CDR1 is LNHDA, CDR2 SQIVND (reference sequence). Trimming pared 10 bases from V and 5 bases from J, leaving 23 bases between. CDR3 length equals 15 residues.

CDR3 in amino acids: CASSQESNSYNTGELFF. The CDR3 DNA reads TGTGCCAGCAGCCAAGAGAGTAATTCATATAACACCGGGGAGCTGTTTTTT. The gene calls are TRBV4-2 and TRBJ2-2; no reliable D call. From germline, CDR1 is LGHNA and CDR2 YNFKEQ. Trimming left V 0 bases short and J 2 bases short, with 13 bases between. The CDR3 spans 17 residues.

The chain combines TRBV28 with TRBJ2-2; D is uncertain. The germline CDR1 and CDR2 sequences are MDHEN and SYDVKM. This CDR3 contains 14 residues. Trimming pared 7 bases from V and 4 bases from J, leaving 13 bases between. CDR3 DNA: TGTGCCAGCATAGCTGCGCCGGGCACCGGGGAGCTGTTTTTT. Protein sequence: CASIAAPGTGELFF.

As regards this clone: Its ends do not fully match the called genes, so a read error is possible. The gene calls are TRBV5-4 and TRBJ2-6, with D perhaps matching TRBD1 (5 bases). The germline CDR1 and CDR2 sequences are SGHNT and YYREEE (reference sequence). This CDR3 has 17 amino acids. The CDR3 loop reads CASSLPGQRSGANGLTF. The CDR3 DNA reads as TGTGCCAGCAGCTTACCAGGCCAACGCTCTGGGGCCAACGGCCTGACTTTC.

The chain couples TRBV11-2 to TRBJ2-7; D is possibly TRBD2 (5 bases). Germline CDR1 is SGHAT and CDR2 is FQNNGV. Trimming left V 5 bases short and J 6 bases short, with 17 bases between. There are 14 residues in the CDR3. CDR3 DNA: TGTGCCAGCAGCCTTACCCGGCCGGGAATCGAGCAGTACTTC. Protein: CASSLTRPGIEQYF.

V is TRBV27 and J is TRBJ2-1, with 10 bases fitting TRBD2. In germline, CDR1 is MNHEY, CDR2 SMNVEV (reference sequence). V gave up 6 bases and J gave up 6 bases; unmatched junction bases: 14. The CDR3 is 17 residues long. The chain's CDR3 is CASSPSGLAVISNEQFF. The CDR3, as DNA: TGTGCCAGCAGCCCAAGCGGACTAGCGGTCATATCCAATGAGCAGTTCTTC.

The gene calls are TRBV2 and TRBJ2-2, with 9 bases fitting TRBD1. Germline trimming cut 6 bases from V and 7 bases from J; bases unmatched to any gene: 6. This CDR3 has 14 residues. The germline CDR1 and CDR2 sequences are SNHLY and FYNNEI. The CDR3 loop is CASRPTGGGGELFF. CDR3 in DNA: TGTGCCAGCAGGCCCACAGGGGGCGGCGGGGAGCTGTTTTTT.

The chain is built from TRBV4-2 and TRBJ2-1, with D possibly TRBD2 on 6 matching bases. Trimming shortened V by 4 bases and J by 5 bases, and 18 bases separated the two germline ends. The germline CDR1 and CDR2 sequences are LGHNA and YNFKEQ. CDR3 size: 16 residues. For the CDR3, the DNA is TGTGCCAGCAGCCCTCGCGCCGCGGGAAGGGACAATGAGCAGTTCTTC. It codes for CASSPRAAGRDNEQFF.

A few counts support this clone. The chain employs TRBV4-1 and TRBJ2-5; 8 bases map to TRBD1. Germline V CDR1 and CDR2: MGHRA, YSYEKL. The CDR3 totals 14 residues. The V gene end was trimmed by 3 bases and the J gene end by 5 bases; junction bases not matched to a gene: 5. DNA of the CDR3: TGCGCCAGCAGCCAGAGGACAGGGAGGGAGACCCAGTACTTC. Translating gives CASSQRTGRETQYF.

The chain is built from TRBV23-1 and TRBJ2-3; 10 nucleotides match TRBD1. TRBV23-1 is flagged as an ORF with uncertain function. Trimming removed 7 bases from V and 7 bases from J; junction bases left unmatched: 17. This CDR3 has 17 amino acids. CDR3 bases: TGCGCCAGCAACCAACCCGACAGGGGGCGAAGGGGATATACGCAGTATTTT. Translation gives CASNQPDRGRRGYTQYF.

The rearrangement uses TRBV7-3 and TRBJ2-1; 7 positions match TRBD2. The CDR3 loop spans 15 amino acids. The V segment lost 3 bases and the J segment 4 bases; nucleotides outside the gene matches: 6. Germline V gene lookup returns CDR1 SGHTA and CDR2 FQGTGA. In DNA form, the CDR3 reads TGTGCCAGCAGCTTGTCGCGGGAGCGATACAATGAGCAGTTCTTC. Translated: CASSLSRERYNEQFF.

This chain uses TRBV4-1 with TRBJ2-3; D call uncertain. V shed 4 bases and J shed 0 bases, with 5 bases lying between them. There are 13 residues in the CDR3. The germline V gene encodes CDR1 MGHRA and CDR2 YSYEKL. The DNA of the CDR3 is TGCGCCAGCAGCCGGCCTAGCACAGATACGCAGTATTTT. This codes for CASSRPSTDTQYF.

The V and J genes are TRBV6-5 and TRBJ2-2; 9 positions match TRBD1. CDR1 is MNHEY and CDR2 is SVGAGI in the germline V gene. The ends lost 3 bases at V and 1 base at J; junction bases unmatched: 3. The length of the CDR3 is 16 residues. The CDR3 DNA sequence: TGTGCCAGCAGTTATTACAGGGGGCTGAACACCGGGGAGCTGTTTTTT. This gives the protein CASSYYRGLNTGELFF.

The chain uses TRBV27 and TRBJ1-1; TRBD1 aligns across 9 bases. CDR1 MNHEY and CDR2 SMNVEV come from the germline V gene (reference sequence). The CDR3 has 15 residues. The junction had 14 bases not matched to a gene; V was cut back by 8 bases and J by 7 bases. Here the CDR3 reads CASLLNRGQGIEAFF. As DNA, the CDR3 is TGTGCCAGCCTTTTAAACAGGGGGCAGGGGATTGAAGCTTTCTTT.